The 5 T cell receptor beta chains given below trace back to one sample, sequenced in a study of monozygotic twins with inflammatory bowel disease. TCRdb re-called the 5' RACE reads and gives one entry per CDR3 protein, without DNA. In all, the sample yields about 93,000 distinct CDR3 sequences. Sequenced input: blood. The source is a human donor with ulcerative colitis or Crohn's disease, or a healthy co-twin of an affected twin (not recorded which).

V gene TRBV10-3 combines with J gene TRBJ1-1. This CDR3 has 14 residues. CDR1 is ENHRY and CDR2 is SYGVKD in the germline V gene. The CDR3 sequence is CAISVGSVNTEAFF.

The genes are TRBV7-8 and TRBJ1-1; TCRdb designates TRBD1, a call that cannot be tested without DNA. Germline V CDR1 and CDR2: SGHVS, FQNEAQ. The CDR3 contains 15 residues. CDR3 in amino acids: CASSSLMGPNTEAFF.

The genes are TRBV7-8 and TRBJ2-7; the TRBD1 assignment by TCRdb is unverifiable without DNA. The CDR3 has 20 residues. Germline CDR1 SGHVS, CDR2 FQNEAQ. The CDR3 sequence is CASTLPLDGRLGVGHYEQYF.

The rearrangement joins TRBV5-1 to TRBJ2-3. This CDR3 comprises 12 residues. Germline-derived CDR1 and CDR2 are SGHRS and YFSETQ. The CDR3 loop is CASSFLGDTQYF. Looking up the rest from reference TRBV5-1 and TRBJ2-3 gives the full variable domain: KAGVTQTPRYLIKTRGQQVTLSCSPISGHRSVSWYQQTPGQGLQFLFEYFSETQRNKGNFPGRFSGRQFSNSRSEMNVSTLELGDSALYLCASSFLGDTQYFGPGTRLTVL.

The chain links TRBV5-1 to TRBJ2-7; TCRdb proposes TRBD1, but this gene call is untestable without DNA. Germline V CDR1 and CDR2: SGHRS, YFSETQ. The length of the CDR3 is 15 residues. The CDR3 reads CASSLSGGPELGQYF.